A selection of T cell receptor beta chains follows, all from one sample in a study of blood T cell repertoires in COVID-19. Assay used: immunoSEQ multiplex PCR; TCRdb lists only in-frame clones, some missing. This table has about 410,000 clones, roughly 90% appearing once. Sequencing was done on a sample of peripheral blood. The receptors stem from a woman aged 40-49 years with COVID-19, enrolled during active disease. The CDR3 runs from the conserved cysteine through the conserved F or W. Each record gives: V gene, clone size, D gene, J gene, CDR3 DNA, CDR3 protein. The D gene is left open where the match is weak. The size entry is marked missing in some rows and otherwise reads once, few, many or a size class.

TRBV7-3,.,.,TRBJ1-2,TGTGCCAGCAGCCCAAATCCAGGGAACTATGGCTACACCTTC,CASSPNPGNYGYTF
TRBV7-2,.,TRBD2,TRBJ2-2,TGTGCCAGCAGCCACCCCCGGACTAGCGGGAGTTCGGCACCCGGGGAGCTGTTTTTT,CASSHPRTSGSSAPGELFF
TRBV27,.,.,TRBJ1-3,TGTGCCAGCAGTTTATCACTCCCTGCCTCTGGAAACACCATATATTTT,CASSLSLPASGNTIYF
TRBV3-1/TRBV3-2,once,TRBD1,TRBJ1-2,TGTGCCAGCGGGACAGGGGCGAGGGGCTACACCTTC,CASGTGARGYTF
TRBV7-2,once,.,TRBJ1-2,TGTGCCAGCAGCTTCGCCAGGGGTAACTATGGCTACACCTTC,CASSFARGNYGYTF
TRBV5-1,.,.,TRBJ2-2,TGCGCCAGCAGCTTAGGGATCTGGACGGAGGCCACCGGGGAGCTGTTTTTT,CASSLGIWTEATGELFF
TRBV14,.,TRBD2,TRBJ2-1,TGTGCCAGCAGCCCTCCCGGGTGGAGCGGGACCCTCTACAATGAGCAGTTCTTC,CASSPPGWSGTLYNEQFF
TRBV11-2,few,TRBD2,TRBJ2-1,TGTGCCAGCAGCTTAGCAGTTAGCGGGGGGCCTAGTGAGCAGTTCTTC,CASSLAVSGGPSEQFF
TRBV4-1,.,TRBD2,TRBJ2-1,TGCGCCAGCAGCCACCCTAGCGGGGGGAGCTCCTACAATGAGCAGTTCTTC,CASSHPSGGSSYNEQFF
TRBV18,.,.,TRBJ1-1,TGTGCCAGCTTTTTACAGGGCCCTGGGGACACTGAAGCTTTCTTT,CASFLQGPGDTEAFF
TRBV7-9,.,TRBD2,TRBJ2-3,TGTGCCAGCAGCCCTACTAGCGGTTATAGCACAGATACGCAGTATTTT,CASSPTSGYSTDTQYF
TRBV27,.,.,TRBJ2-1,TGTGCCAGCAGTTTCGGAACTCAGGGCTACAATGAGCAGTTCTTC,CASSFGTQGYNEQFF
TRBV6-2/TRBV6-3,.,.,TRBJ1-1,TGTGCCAGCAGTCGCCTTCGCGGGGGTTGGGGGAACACTGAAGCTTTCTTT,CASSRLRGGWGNTEAFF
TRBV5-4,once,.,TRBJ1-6,TGTGCCAGCAGCTTGGGGAGTTCACCCCTCCACTTT,CASSLGSSPLHF